The sequence of this T cell receptor (beta chain) was determined in a study of spatial heterogeneity in lung cancer. Study-level information: Any follow-up PBMC samples that were available went on to be sequenced, and the median time to follow-up was around 2 years after resection.

Germline CDR1 is SSHAT and CDR2 is FNYEAQ (reference sequence). The CDR3 has 14 amino acids. The V end lost 5 bases, the J end lost 6 bases, and 17 bases lay between the germline ends. TCRdb fed the 5' RACE reads into MiXCR, producing one record per CDR3 protein. The sample includes roughly 14,000 distinct CDR3 sequences, roughly 6% of them seen just once. Indicated time point: blood at routine non-recurrence follow-up after resection. Frozen PBMC, nontumor lung or tumor provided whole RNA, which was sequenced unsorted. The genes are TRBV7-7 and TRBJ2-7, with D perhaps given as TRBD1 or TRBD2 (5 bases each). The sequenced sample was PBMCs, obtained at follow-up. The origin of this receptor is a male donor with early-stage non-small cell lung cancer. As DNA, the CDR3 is TGTGCCAGCAGCCCGGGACCATCACCCCTCGAGCAGTACTTC. Translating gives CASSPGPSPLEQYF. The full variable domain, rest sourced from reference TRBV7-7 and TRBJ2-7, is GAGVSQSPRYKVTKRGQDVTLRCDPISSHATLYWYQQALGQGPEFLTYFNYEAQPDKSGLPSDRFSAERPEGSISTLTIQRTEQRDSAMYRCASSPGPSPLEQYFGPGTRLTVT.